This T cell receptor (beta chain) came from a study of cytomegalovirus exposure and HLA in healthy donors. Whole-study findings and limits: HLA restriction was apparent for most CMV-associated TCR beta chains in a later analysis. Several of the most significant clusters appeared, in a later analysis, to be linked to common viral pathogens. Researchers reportedly found TCR beta sequences accurately predicted most subjects' HLA-A and HLA-B alleles. For cytomegalovirus status, the classifier reportedly gave diagnoses with high specificity and sensitivity.

As for this clone: The antigen remains unidentified.

PCR employed 60 Vbeta and 13 Jbeta primers. Sequenced by immunoSEQ multiplex PCR; TCRdb stores in-frame clones only, minus some. The data contain approximately 79,000 clones, over 70% of them singletons. The CDR3 totals 14 residues. CDR1 and CDR2 from the germline V gene are SGHAT and FQNNGV. Trimming shortened V by 1 base and J by 3 bases, and 7 bases separated the two germline ends. The sequence was collected from a man in his forties in good health and CMV-seronegative. Sequenced: PBMCs. The chain recombines TRBV11-2 with TRBJ1-5; D remains ambiguous. The CDR3 DNA reads TGTGCCAGCAGCTTAGTTTCAGTCAATCAGCCCCAGCATTTT. It translates to CASSLVSVNQPQHF.